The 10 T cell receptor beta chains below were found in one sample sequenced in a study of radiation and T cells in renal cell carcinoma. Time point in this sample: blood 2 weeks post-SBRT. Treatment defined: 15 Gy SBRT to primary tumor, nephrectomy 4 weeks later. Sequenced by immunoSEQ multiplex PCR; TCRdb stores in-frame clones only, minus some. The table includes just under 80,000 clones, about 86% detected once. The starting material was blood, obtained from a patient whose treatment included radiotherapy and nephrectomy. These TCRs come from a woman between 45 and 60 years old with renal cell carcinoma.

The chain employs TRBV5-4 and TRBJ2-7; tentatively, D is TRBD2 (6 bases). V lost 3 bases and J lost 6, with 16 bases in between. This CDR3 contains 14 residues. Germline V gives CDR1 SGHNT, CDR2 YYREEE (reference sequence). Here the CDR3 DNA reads TGTGCCAGCAGCTCCCTCCTACTAGCAACCGAGCAGTACTTC. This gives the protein CASSSLLLATEQYF.

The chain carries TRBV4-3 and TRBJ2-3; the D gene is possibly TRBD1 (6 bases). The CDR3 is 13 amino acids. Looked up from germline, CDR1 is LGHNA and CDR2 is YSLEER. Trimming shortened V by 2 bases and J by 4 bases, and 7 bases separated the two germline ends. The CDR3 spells CASSQTGPDTQYF. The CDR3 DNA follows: TGCGCCAGCAGCCAAACAGGGCCAGATACGCAGTATTTT.

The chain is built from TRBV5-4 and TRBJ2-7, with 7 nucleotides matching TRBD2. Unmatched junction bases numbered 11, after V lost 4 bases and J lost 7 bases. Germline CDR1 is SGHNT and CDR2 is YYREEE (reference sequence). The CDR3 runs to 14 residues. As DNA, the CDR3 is TGTGCCAGCAGCCAGGACGGGGGGTCGAGGGAGCAGTACTTC. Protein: CASSQDGGSREQYF.

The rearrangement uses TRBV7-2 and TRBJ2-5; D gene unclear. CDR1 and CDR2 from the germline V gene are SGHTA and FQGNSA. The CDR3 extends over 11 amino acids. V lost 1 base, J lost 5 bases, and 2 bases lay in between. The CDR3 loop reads CASSLVETQYF. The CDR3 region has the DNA TGTGCCAGCAGCTTAGTTGAGACCCAGTACTTC.

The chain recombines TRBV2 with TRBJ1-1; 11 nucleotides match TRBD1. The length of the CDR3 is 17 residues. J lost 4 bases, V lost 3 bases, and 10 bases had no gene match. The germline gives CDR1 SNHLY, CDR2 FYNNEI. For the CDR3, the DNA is TGTGCCAGCAGTGAGGAGGGGGACAGGGGGTCGGTCACTGAAGCTTTCTTT. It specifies CASSEEGDRGSVTEAFF.

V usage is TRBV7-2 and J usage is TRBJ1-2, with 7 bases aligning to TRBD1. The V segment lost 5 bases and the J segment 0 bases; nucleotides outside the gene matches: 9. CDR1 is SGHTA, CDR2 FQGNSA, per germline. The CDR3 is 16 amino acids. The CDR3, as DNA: TGTGCCAGCAGCATCGCCCCGGGACAGTCTAACTATGGCTACACCTTC. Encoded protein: CASSIAPGQSNYGYTF.

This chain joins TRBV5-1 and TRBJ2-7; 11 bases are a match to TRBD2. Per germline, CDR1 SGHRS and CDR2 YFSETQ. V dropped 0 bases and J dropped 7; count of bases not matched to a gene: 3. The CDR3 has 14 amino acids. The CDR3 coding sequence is TGCGCCAGCAGCTTGGAGGCTAGCGGGAGGGAGCAGTACTTC. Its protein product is CASSLEASGREQYF.

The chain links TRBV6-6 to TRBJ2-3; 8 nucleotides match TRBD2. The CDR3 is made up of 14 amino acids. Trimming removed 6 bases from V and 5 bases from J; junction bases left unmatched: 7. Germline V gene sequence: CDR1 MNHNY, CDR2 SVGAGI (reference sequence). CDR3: CASSQTSALDTQYF. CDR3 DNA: TGTGCCAGCAGCCAGACTAGCGCGCTAGATACGCAGTATTTT.

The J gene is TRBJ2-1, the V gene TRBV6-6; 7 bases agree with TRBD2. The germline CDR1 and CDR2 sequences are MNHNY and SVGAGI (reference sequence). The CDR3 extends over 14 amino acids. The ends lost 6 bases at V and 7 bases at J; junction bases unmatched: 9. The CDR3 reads CASRIGRGGNEQFF. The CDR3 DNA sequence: TGTGCCAGCAGGATAGGACGGGGAGGGAATGAGCAGTTCTTC.

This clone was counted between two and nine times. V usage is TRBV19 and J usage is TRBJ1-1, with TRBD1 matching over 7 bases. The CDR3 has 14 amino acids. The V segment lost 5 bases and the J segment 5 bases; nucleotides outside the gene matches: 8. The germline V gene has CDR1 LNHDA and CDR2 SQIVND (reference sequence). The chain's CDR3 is CASSSWTGRTEAFF. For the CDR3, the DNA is TGTGCCAGTAGTTCCTGGACAGGAAGGACTGAAGCTTTCTTT.